This TCR beta chain emerged from a study of T cell responses to AZD1222 COVID-19 vaccine. TCRdb's table, derived via immunoSEQ multiplex PCR, lists solely in-frame clones and lacks some. The data contain about 110,000 clones, 88% of them seen just once; the ten biggest clones take up about 6.8%. The TCR originated in an adult who received the AZD1222 COVID-19 vaccine. The sequenced sample was peripheral blood, obtained 28 days after the second AZD1222 dose.

The CDR3 bases are TGTGCCAGCAGCTCGCAGGGGGCAGATACGCAGTATTTT. Translating gives CASSSQGADTQYF. This rearrangement joins TRBV5-4 to TRBJ2-3; the match to TRBD1 covers 7 bases. Germline values: CDR1 SGHNT, CDR2 YYREEE (reference sequence). V lost 3 bases and J lost 4; bases outside the gene matches: 2. The CDR3 consists of 13 residues.